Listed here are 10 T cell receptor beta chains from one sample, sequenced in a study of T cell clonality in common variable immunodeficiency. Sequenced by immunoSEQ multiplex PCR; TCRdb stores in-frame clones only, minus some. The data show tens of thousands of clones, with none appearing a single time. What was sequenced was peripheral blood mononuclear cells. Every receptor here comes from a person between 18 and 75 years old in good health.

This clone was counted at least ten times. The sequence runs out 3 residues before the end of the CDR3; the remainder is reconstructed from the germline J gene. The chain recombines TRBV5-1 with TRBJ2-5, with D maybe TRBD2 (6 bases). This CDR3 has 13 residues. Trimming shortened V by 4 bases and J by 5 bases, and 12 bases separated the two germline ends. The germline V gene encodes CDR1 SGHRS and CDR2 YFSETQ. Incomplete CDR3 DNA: TGCGCCAGCAGCGCCGGGGGTGGGGAGACC. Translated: CASSAGGGET. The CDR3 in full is CASSAGGGETQYF.

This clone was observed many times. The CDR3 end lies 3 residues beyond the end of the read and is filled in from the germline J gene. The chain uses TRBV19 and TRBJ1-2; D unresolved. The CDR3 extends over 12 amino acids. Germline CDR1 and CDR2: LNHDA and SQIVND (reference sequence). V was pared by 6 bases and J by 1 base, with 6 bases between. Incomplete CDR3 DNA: TGTGCCAGTAGGTCCGGTAACTATGGC. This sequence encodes CASRSGNYG. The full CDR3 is CASRSGNYGYTF.

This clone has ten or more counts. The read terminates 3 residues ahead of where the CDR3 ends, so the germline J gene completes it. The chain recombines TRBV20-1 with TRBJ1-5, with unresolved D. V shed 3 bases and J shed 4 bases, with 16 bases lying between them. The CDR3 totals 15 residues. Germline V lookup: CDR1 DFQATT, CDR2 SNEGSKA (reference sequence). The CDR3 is CSASAGQQVNQPQHF. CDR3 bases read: TGCAGTGCTAGTGCGGGCCAGCAGGTAAATCAGCCC.

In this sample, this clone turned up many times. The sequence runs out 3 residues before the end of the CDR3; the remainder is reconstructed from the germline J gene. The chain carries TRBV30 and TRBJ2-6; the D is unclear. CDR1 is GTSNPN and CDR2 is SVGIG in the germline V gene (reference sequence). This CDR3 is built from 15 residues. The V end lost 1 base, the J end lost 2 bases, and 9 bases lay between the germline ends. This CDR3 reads CAWSGGPPGANVLTF. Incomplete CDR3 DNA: TGTGCCTGGAGTGGAGGCCCCCCTGGGGCCAACGTC.

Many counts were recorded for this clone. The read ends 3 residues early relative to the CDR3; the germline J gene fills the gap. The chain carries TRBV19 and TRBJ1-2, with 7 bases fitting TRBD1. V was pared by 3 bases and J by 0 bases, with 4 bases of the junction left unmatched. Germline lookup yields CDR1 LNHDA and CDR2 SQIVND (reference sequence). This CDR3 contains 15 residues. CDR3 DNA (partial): TGTGCCAGTAGTATGGAGACAGGGACTAACTATGGC. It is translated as CASSMETGTNYG. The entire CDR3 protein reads CASSMETGTNYGYTF.

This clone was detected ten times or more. This chain's CDR3 is CASSFGQVESLGQYF. The part of the CDR3 DNA that was read is TGCGCCAGCAGCTTCGGACAGGTAGAGAGTCTGGGT. The chain carries TRBV5-1 and TRBJ2-4, with 7 nucleotides matching TRBD1. The DNA ends 3 residues before the CDR3 does, and the rest of the CDR3 is filled in from the germline J gene. CDR1 is SGHRS, CDR2 YFSETQ, per germline. The CDR3 runs 15 residues.

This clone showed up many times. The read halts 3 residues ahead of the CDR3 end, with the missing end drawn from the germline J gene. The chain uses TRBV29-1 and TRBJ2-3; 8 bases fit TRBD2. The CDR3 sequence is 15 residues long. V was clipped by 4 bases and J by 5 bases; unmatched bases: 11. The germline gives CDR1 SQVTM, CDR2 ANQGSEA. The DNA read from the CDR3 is TGCAGCGTTGTAGTAGGAGCGGGGGAAGGAGATACG. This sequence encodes CSVVVGAGEGDT. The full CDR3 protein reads CSVVVGAGEGDTQYF.

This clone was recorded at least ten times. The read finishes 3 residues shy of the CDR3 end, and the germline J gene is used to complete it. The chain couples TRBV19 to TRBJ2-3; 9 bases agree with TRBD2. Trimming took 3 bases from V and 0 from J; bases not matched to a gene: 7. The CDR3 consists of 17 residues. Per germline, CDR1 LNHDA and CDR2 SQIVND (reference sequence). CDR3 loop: CASSISSGIRSTDTQYF. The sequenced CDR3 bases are TGTGCCAGTAGTATTTCTAGCGGGATCCGTAGCACAGATACG.

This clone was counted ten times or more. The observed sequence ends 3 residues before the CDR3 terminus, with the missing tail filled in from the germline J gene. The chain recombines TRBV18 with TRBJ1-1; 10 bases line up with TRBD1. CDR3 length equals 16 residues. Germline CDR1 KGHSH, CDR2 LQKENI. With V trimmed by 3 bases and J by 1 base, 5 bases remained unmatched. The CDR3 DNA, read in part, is TGTGCCAGCTCACCCGGACAGGGGGTACCGAACACTGAA. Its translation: CASSPGQGVPNTE. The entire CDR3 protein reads CASSPGQGVPNTEAFF.

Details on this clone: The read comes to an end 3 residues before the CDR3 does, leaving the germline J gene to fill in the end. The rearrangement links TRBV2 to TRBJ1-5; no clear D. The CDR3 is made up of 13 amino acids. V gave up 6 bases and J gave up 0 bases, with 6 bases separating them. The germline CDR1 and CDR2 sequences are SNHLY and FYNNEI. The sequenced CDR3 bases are TGTGCCAGCAGGCAAGGTAGCAATCAGCCC. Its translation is CASRQGSNQP. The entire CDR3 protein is CASRQGSNQPQHF. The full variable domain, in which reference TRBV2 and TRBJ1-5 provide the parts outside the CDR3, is EPEVTQTPSHQVTQMGQEVILRCVPISNHLYFYWYRQILGQKVEFLVSFYNNEISEKSEIFDDQFSVERPDGSNFTLKIRSTKLEDSAMYFCASRQGSNQPQHFGDGTRLSIL.